Below are 25 T cell receptor beta chains sequenced from a single sample in a study of CD8 T cells in Susac syndrome. An input of roughly 0.5 to 1 ug of RNA was subjected to reverse transcription using random hexamers. TCRdb ran MiXCR on the immunoSEQ multiplex PCR reads and lists one entry per CDR3 protein. The sample records about 300,000 distinct CDR3 sequences, around 89% being singletons. The material sequenced was CD8+ T cells from PBMCs. These receptors all come from a human donor with multiple sclerosis.

The V call is TRBV7-9, the J call TRBJ2-2; D perhaps matches TRBD2 (6 bases). V lost 1 base and J lost 7, with 13 bases in between. This CDR3 is 15 amino acids long. Per the germline V gene, CDR1 is SEHNR and CDR2 is FQNEAQ (reference sequence). The CDR3 bases are TGTGCCAGCAGCTTAGGCGGGACTGCAAACGGGGAGCTGTTTTTT. It is translated as CASSLGGTANGELFF.

The V call is TRBV20-1, the J call TRBJ1-3; D is possibly TRBD1 (5 bases). This CDR3 spans 15 amino acids. Trimming took off 0 bases at V and 0 bases at J, with 9 bases between the two ends. CDR1 and CDR2 (germline): DFQATT, SNEGSKA (reference sequence). The CDR3 is CSARELGDSGNTIYF. The DNA of the CDR3 is TGCAGTGCTAGAGAGTTAGGGGACTCTGGAAACACCATATATTTT.

With respect to this clonotype: Its ends do not fully match the called genes, so a read error is possible. CDR3 DNA sequence: TGCACCAGCAGCCAAGGAGCTAGCGGGAGGGCGTACAATGAGCAGTTCTTC. Translated, it gives CTSSQGASGRAYNEQFF. The chain joins TRBV4-3 to TRBJ2-1; 12 bases map to TRBD2. The CDR3 runs to 17 residues. The germline CDR1 and CDR2 sequences are LGHNA and YSLEER.

The chain combines TRBV28 with TRBJ2-2; 8 nucleotides match TRBD2. CDR1 and CDR2 from the germline V gene are MDHEN and SYDVKM. V lost 6 bases, J lost 1 base, and 7 bases stayed unmatched. The CDR3 covers 16 residues. CDR3 loop: CASRQKRERNTGELFF. DNA for the CDR3: TGTGCCAGCAGACAAAAGCGGGAGCGGAACACCGGGGAGCTGTTTTTT.

The CDR3 is CASSLVPAPSGYTF. CDR3 DNA sequence: TGTGCCAGCAGTTTAGTGCCGGCCCCTAGTGGCTACACCTTC. J is TRBJ1-2 and V is TRBV12-3 or TRBV12-4; D call uncertain. The V end was cut by 1 base, the J end by 7 bases, with 13 bases between. CDR3 size: 14 residues.

The DNA for the CDR3 is TGCGCCAGCAGCCAAAGTTCGGGACTATTAAGCTCTGACTACGAGCAGTACTTC. Translating gives CASSQSSGLLSSDYEQYF. The gene calls are TRBV4-3 and TRBJ2-7, with TRBD2 matching 7 bases. This CDR3 is 18 amino acids long. The V gene's germline CDR1 is LGHNA and CDR2 YSLEER. After removal of 2 bases from V and 3 bases from J, the junction contained 16 bases not matched to a gene.

CDR3 DNA: TGTGCCTCTTCGGACAGCTTCTCTGGAAACACCATATATTTT. Its protein product is CASSDSFSGNTIYF. The genes are TRBV30 and TRBJ1-3; D might be TRBD1 (6 bases). The CDR3 is 14 amino acids. Trimming removed 7 bases at V and 0 bases at J, with 13 bases between. CDR1 and CDR2 (germline): GTSNPN, SVGIG (reference sequence).

The CDR3 is CASSQEDRTYEQYF. The CDR3 DNA is TGTGCCAGCAGCCAAGAGGACAGAACGTACGAGCAGTACTTC. The chain couples TRBV3-1 to TRBJ2-7; TRBD1 might be the D (6 bases). The germline V gene encodes CDR1 LGHDT and CDR2 YNNKEL (reference sequence). The CDR3 is 14 residues long. Trimming shortened V by 0 bases and J by 4 bases, and 10 bases separated the two germline ends.

This rearrangement joins TRBV9 to TRBJ2-5; the D is unclear. The CDR3 runs to 18 residues. From germline, CDR1 is SGDLS and CDR2 YYNGEE. V dropped 0 bases and J dropped 1 base, with 19 bases sitting between them. The CDR3: CASSVGERARHSQETQYF. CDR3 DNA sequence: TGTGCCAGCAGCGTAGGGGAACGGGCCCGACATTCCCAAGAGACCCAGTACTTC.

The chain recombines TRBV20-1 with TRBJ2-6; 8 nucleotides align to TRBD1. J lost 0 bases, V lost 2 bases, and 15 bases had no gene match. CDR1 is DFQATT and CDR2 is SNEGSKA in the germline V gene (reference sequence). This CDR3 has 20 residues. CDR3 DNA: TGCAGTGCTAGATCGGATGAGGCGGACAGGGACTTCTCTGGGGCCAACGTCCTGACTTTC. Protein: CSARSDEADRDFSGANVLTF.

CDR3 in DNA: TGTGCCAGCAGCTTAGGCCCTCCGGGGCCCCGGGGCACCGGGGAGCTGTTTTTT. Its protein is CASSLGPPGPRGTGELFF. The chain links TRBV7-9 to TRBJ2-2; tentatively, D is TRBD1 or TRBD2 (5 bases each). V was trimmed by 1 base and J by 4 bases, leaving 19 bases between them. This CDR3 has 18 residues. Per germline, CDR1 SEHNR and CDR2 FQNEAQ (reference sequence).

This clonotype turned up a few times. This chain joins TRBV5-1 and TRBJ2-7; perhaps TRBD2 as D (6 bases). Germline CDR1 and CDR2: SGHRS and YFSETQ. Trimming took 3 bases from V and 3 from J, leaving 7 bases between them. CDR3 length: 12 residues. The CDR3 protein is CASSSGVYEQYF. The CDR3 DNA is TGCGCCAGCAGCTCGGGAGTCTACGAGCAGTACTTC.

The chain recombines TRBV30 with TRBJ2-5; D gene ambiguous. This CDR3 is built from 10 residues. CDR1 and CDR2 (germline): GTSNPN, SVGIG (reference sequence). The germline V and J ends were trimmed by 1 base and 3 bases, with 0 bases remaining between them. For the CDR3, the DNA is TGTGCCTGGAGTGAAGAGACCCAGTACTTC. As protein: CAWSEETQYF.

The chain employs TRBV20-1 and TRBJ1-5; 7 nucleotides agree with TRBD1. Germline V gives CDR1 DFQATT, CDR2 SNEGSKA (reference sequence). The CDR3 totals 14 residues. V shed 0 bases, J shed 11 bases, and the junction held 10 bases outside the gene matches. The CDR3 sequence: CSARDPQGRMAQHF. The DNA for the CDR3 is TGCAGTGCTAGAGATCCACAGGGGAGGATGGCCCAGCATTTT.

In this sample, this clonotype turned up a few times. The gene calls are TRBV6-2 or TRBV6-3 and TRBJ1-5; D call uncertain. CDR3 length: 18 amino acids. V was shortened by 0 bases and J by 2 bases, with 17 bases between the two germline ends. Germline V CDR1 and CDR2: MNHEY, SVGEGT. CDR3 region: CASSYSADRSYGNQPQHF. Here the CDR3 DNA reads TGTGCCAGCAGTTACTCGGCAGACCGGTCTTATGGCAATCAGCCCCAGCATTTT.

The chain links TRBV6-1 to TRBJ1-2; no definite D call. There are 14 residues in the CDR3. From germline, CDR1 is MNHNS and CDR2 SASEGT. Trimming pared 4 bases from V and 4 bases from J, leaving 13 bases between. DNA of the CDR3: TGTGCCAGCAGTGGGTCCGGGTGGGGCTATGGCTACACCTTC. Its translation: CASSGSGWGYGYTF.

The rearrangement joins TRBV28 to TRBJ1-5, with 9 positions matching TRBD1. Germline V gives CDR1 MDHEN, CDR2 SYDVKM. The CDR3 has 15 residues. Trimming cost V 6 bases and J 6 bases; bases outside gene matches: 9. The CDR3 DNA reads as TGTGCCAGCAGACCCACAGGGGGCGACGGTCAGCCCCAGCATTTT. Protein product: CASRPTGGDGQPQHF.

V usage is TRBV6-1 and J usage is TRBJ2-7; no clear D. Trimming took off 0 bases at V and 2 bases at J, with 5 bases between the two ends. Germline V gives CDR1 MNHNS, CDR2 SASEGT. The CDR3 has 13 residues. The CDR3 sequence: CASSEALPYEQYF. CDR3 nucleotides: TGTGCCAGCAGTGAAGCGCTCCCCTACGAGCAGTACTTC.

CDR3 sequence: CASSPGAGSEPQHF. CDR3 coding DNA: TGTGCCAGCTCACCTGGGGCAGGGAGTGAACCCCAGCATTTT. J is TRBJ1-5 and V is TRBV18; D might be TRBD1 (5 bases). The germline V gene has CDR1 KGHSH and CDR2 LQKENI. The germline V and J ends were trimmed by 3 bases and 10 bases, with 16 bases remaining between them. This CDR3 region has 14 residues.

The rearrangement uses TRBV9 and TRBJ1-3; D not certain. The CDR3 has 15 residues. CDR1 and CDR2 (germline): SGDLS, YYNGEE. The V and J ends lost 0 bases and 1 base respectively, with 8 bases between them. As DNA, the CDR3 is TGTGCCAGCAGCGTAGATTCAGGTTCTGGAAACACCATATATTTT. Its protein is CASSVDSGSGNTIYF.

This clonotype was detected once. The chain employs TRBV20-1 and TRBJ1-1, with D possibly being TRBD1 (5 bases). The V gene's germline CDR1 is DFQATT and CDR2 SNEGSKA (reference sequence). The V and J ends lost 1 base and 3 bases respectively, with 12 bases between them. The CDR3 has 14 residues. The CDR3 sequence: CSARGVLGDTEAFF. The CDR3 nucleotides read TGCAGTGCTAGAGGGGTACTGGGGGACACTGAAGCTTTCTTT.

The chain is built from TRBV4-3 and TRBJ2-2, with 7 bases aligning to TRBD2. J was trimmed by 7 bases and V by 3 bases; bases with no gene match: 2. The CDR3 covers 13 residues. Germline CDR1 is LGHNA and CDR2 is YSLEER. CDR3 loop: CASSHREDGELFF. The CDR3 DNA reads as TGCGCCAGCAGCCATCGGGAGGACGGGGAGCTGTTTTTT.

This clonotype was counted a single time. The rearrangement links TRBV20-1 to TRBJ2-7; 8 nucleotides line up with TRBD1. The CDR3 is 13 amino acids. Trimming cost V 3 bases and J 6 bases; bases outside gene matches: 7. Germline CDR1 and CDR2: DFQATT and SNEGSKA (reference sequence). DNA for the CDR3: TGCAGTGCTAGGGCCCCCAGGGGGCGCGAGCAGTACTTC. This sequence encodes CSARAPRGREQYF.

In nucleotides, the CDR3 is TGTGCCAGCAGTTTAGCGGAGGGGCCCACTGAAGCTTTCTTT. Translated, it gives CASSLAEGPTEAFF. The J gene is TRBJ1-1, the V gene TRBV28, with D tentatively TRBD1 (5 bases). This CDR3 is built from 14 residues. Trimming took off 2 bases at V and 4 bases at J, with 11 bases between the two ends. Germline CDR1 and CDR2: MDHEN and SYDVKM.

V gene TRBV20-1 combines with J gene TRBJ1-2; TRBD1 aligns across 7 bases. CDR3 length: 14 amino acids. Germline CDR1 and CDR2: DFQATT and SNEGSKA (reference sequence). J lost 4 bases, V lost 2 bases, and 7 bases had no gene match. CDR3 protein: CSARTGQLSYGYTF. In DNA form, the CDR3 reads TGCAGTGCTAGAACGGGACAGCTCAGCTATGGCTACACCTTC.